The present entry profiles one T cell receptor (beta chain) with its context. What it binds is not known. V was pared by 5 bases and J by 3 bases, with 1 base of the junction left unmatched. The CDR3 length is 14 residues. CDR1 is SNHLY, CDR2 FYNNEI, per germline. The data originate from a study of cytomegalovirus exposure and HLA in healthy donors. Overall study findings and caveats: A further, later analysis showed that HLA-associated TCR beta chains (compared with equally common others) were more clonally expanded. Researchers counted roughly 150 TCR beta chains as cytomegalovirus-associated.

PCR used 60 Vbeta primers and 13 Jbeta primers. Original handling: The count from a later analysis was some 81 million unique TCR beta chains, 9.5 million to 13 million of them shared. Only in-frame clones appear in the TCRdb table, and some are missing; sequencing was by immunoSEQ multiplex PCR. The V and J calls and the clone size are those of that table, but D and trimming were determined from the DNA. The data contain approximately 150,000 clones, 82% of them singletons. What was sequenced was PBMCs. The clonotype originates from a male donor in good health and CMV-seronegative. J is TRBJ2-7 and V is TRBV2; 13 bases fit TRBD2. The CDR3 bases are TGTGCCAGCAGTCGGACTAGCGGGAGCTACGAGCAGTACTTC. Its protein product is CASSRTSGSYEQYF. The complete variable domain, with remaining parts taken from reference TRBV2 and TRBJ2-7, reads EPEVTQTPSHQVTQMGQEVILRCVPISNHLYFYWYRQILGQKVEFLVSFYNNEISEKSEIFDDQFSVERPDGSNFTLKIRSTKLEDSAMYFCASSRTSGSYEQYFGPGTRLTVT.